This TCR beta chain was captured in a study of chemoradiotherapy in HPV16-positive cancers. Study-level background: Candidate HPV-specific clones and shared TCR motifs came from two HPV16-positive patients.

Turning to this clone: Its antigen remains unidentified.

TCRdb keeps only in-frame clones here, not all; method: immunoSEQ multiplex PCR. The sample lists roughly 34,000 clones, more than 85% seen once, with 2.1% in the top ten. This CDR3 is 15 amino acids long. The germline V gene has CDR1 SGHAT and CDR2 FQNNGV. V was cut by 4 bases and J by 7 bases, with 17 bases left in between. Repeated repertoire sampling spanned the course of chemoradiotherapy. Study-level results: Only a couple of HPV16-positive patients supplied the functional HPV-specificity definition. Candidate HPV-specific clones and E7-related TCR motifs grew in tumor during treatment.

This rearrangement joins TRBV11-2 to TRBJ1-5, with D tentatively TRBD1 (5 bases). Sequenced here: blood, sampled from a patient who underwent chemoradiotherapy. This clonotype originated in a human donor with HPV-associated anogenital cancer. The CDR3 protein is CASSSPGVAGQPQHF. The CDR3 nucleotides read TGTGCCAGCAGCTCACCGGGGGTTGCGGGGCAGCCCCAGCATTTT.